This T cell receptor delta chain originates from a study of Vδ1+ human thymocytes (dated 2018 in TCRdb). About the study as a whole: As a data resource, the study described the mRNA-level TRG and TRD CDR3 repertoires of highly purified Vdelta1+ thymocytes obtained from young children. The multiplex-based CDR3 amplicon strategy had previously been validated against 5'RACE-based CDR3 amplicon generation methods.

Thymic samples were depleted of alphabeta T cells, then CD3+ TCRVdelta1+ TCRVdelta2- thymocytes were FACS-sorted. The purity of the sorted Vdelta1+ thymocytes fell between about 98% and 99.6%. The thymic specimens were obtained from 7 or 8 paediatric patients, aged about 5 days to 17 months, who were having corrective cardiac surgery. The thymic tissue was dispersed, and mononuclear cells were isolated using a Histopaque-1077 density gradient. Staining used anti-TCRVdelta1 clone TS8.2, anti-TCRVdelta2 clone B6, anti-CD3 clone HIT3a and anti-TCRalphabeta clone IP26 antibodies. RNA was isolated using the RNeasy mini kit, and reverse transcription was performed with Superscript III. To generate the CDR3 amplicons, a multiplex PCR was run using pooled V-gene forward primers together with a constant-region reverse primer that carried Illumina adaptor overhangs. After gel purification, the amplicons were indexed with Nextera index primers during 7 to 9 additional PCR cycles and then purified using AMPure XP beads. Sequencing of libraries was performed on an Illumina MiSeq using paired-end 250 bp reads, dual indexing and an approximately 22% PhiX spike-in. Under the source paper's analysis protocol: FastQC was used to quality check the reads, while ea-utils fastq-join merged the TRG read pairs. Sequences were annotated with IMGT/HighV-QUEST, keeping only productive sequences with unambiguous V-gene assignment; clonotypes were defined by identical CDR3 sequence. For downstream analysis, the tools were VDJtools 1.1.1, tcR 2.2.3, Treemap and vegan Shannon diversity in R 3.4.4. TCRdb reprocessed the public reads with the caller CATT; rows with the same DNA were merged afterwards. TCRdb's processing, not the study's, gives the V and J calls here. The sample data list fewer than 30,000 delta-chain clones, and 7.4% of these were observed just once. The ten largest clones take up 1% of the sample.

General conclusions and limits of the study: No clustering by age or sex was observed, so analyses did not stratify donors by these variables. Many TRG clonotypes were found to be shared between donors (up to roughly 7x10^3), whereas TRD repertoires were found to be essentially private (max roughly 120 shared). Even though sort purity was high, 20% to 25% of thymic TRD sequences were Vdelta2 (and few were Vdelta3), which was not the case for the peripheral blood Vdelta1+ controls. Because unexpected Vdelta2 sequences could lead to misinterpretation of bulk repertoire data, the authors recommended using highly purified populations and validating at the single-cell level. In contrast to oligoclonal peripheral blood repertoires, thymic TRG and TRD repertoires appeared to be highly polyclonal with Gaussian CDR3 length distributions.

This clone has more than one count but fewer than ten. It lacks a known antigen. It has no much larger one-base neighbor in the sample; base qualities were not kept. For CDR1 and CDR2, the germline V gene lists TSWWSYY and QGS. Measured from the cysteine to the phenylalanine, the CDR3 is 18 residues long. CDR3 DNA is the only sequence kept; it has 54 bases, read in frame from the first base. V drops 4 bases and J drops 1 base, leaving 22 bases in between. The sequence links TRDV1 to TRDJ1, with an unclear D gene assignment. The sample was Vdelta1+ gamma-delta thymocytes from the thymus. The cell subset or site tag for this specimen amounts to: FACS-sorted CD3+ TCRalphabeta- TCRVdelta1+ TCRVdelta2- thymocytes. The TCR comes from a girl under three years old who had congenital heart surgery. The CDR3 corresponds to CALGGAGPGRRSTDKLIF. The bases are TGTGCTCTTGGGGGAGCAGGTCCCGGCAGAAGGTCCACCGATAAACTCATCTTT.